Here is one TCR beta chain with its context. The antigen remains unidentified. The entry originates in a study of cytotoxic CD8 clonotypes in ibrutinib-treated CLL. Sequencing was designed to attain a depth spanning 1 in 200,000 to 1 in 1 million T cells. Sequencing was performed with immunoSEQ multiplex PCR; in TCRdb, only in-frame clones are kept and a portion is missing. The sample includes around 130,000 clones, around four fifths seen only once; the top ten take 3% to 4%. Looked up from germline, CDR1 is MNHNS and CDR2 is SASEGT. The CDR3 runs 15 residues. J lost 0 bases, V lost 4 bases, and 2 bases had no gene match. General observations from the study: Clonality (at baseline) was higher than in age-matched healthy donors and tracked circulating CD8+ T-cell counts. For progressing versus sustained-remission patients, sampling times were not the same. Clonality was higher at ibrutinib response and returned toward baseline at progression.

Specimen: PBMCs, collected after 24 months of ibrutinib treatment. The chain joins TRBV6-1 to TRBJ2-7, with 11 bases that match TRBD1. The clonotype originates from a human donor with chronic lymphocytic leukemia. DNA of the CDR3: TGTGCCAGCAGTGGGGACAGGGGGTGCTCCTACGAGCAGTACTTC. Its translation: CASSGDRGCSYEQYF.